A selection of T cell receptor beta chains follows, all from one sample in a study of shared clonotypes between healthy human individuals. Repertoires were generated with immunoSEQ multiplex PCR, while TCRdb's copy carries only in-frame clones and drops some. The profile shows more than 850,000 clones, approximately 80% of them singletons. Sequenced input: memory CD4+ T cells from PBMCs. These receptors were collected from a man aged 18 to 29 in good health. Some clones in this sample may be carry-over from other donors' samples. Each CDR3 is given with its conserved first and last residue. The order of the fields is D gene, clone size, V gene, J gene, CDR3 protein, CDR3 DNA. The D gene is left open where the match is weak. Some rows mark clone size as missing; the rest say once, few, many or name a class of expanded clone.

d_call: -
clone_size: -
v_call: TRBV29-1
j_call: TRBJ2-3
cdr3_aa: CSVGQGLFGGPSTDTQYF
cdr3_nt: TGCAGCGTTGGACAGGGACTTTTCGGGGGTCCTAGCACAGATACGCAGTATTTT

d_call: TRBD2
clone_size: -
v_call: TRBV11-3
j_call: TRBJ2-5
cdr3_aa: CASSTSGAGETQYF
cdr3_nt: TGTGCCAGCAGCACAAGCGGGGCAGGGGAGACCCAGTACTTC

d_call: TRBD1
clone_size: -
v_call: TRBV18
j_call: TRBJ2-7
cdr3_aa: CASSPLSTGQGNEQYF
cdr3_nt: TGTGCCAGCTCACCGCTGTCCACGGGACAGGGGAACGAGCAGTACTTC

d_call: TRBD2
clone_size: few
v_call: TRBV11-3
j_call: TRBJ2-2
cdr3_aa: CASSPGLAANTGELFF
cdr3_nt: TGTGCCAGCAGCCCGGGACTAGCGGCCAACACCGGGGAGCTGTTTTTT

d_call: -
clone_size: -
v_call: TRBV18
j_call: TRBJ2-5
cdr3_aa: CASSPTLVEETQYF
cdr3_nt: TGTGCCAGCTCACCAACCCTTGTGGAAGAGACCCAGTACTTC

d_call: -
clone_size: -
v_call: TRBV25-1
j_call: TRBJ2-7
cdr3_aa: CASSEGGSPGQYF
cdr3_nt: TGTGCCAGCAGTGAAGGGGGTAGCCCGGGGCAGTACTTC

d_call: -
clone_size: many
v_call: TRBV30
j_call: TRBJ1-6
cdr3_aa: CAWSGQANSPLHF
cdr3_nt: TGTGCCTGGAGTGGGCAGGCCAATTCACCCCTCCACTTT

d_call: TRBD1
clone_size: -
v_call: TRBV7-2
j_call: TRBJ2-5
cdr3_aa: CASSSGTGQKETQYF
cdr3_nt: TGTGCCAGCAGCTCCGGGACAGGGCAAAAAGAGACCCAGTACTTC

d_call: TRBD2
clone_size: -
v_call: TRBV5-4
j_call: TRBJ2-7
cdr3_aa: CASSSGGSSGGYEQYF
cdr3_nt: TGTGCCAGCAGCTCCGGGGGATCTAGCGGGGGATACGAGCAGTACTTC

d_call: -
clone_size: few
v_call: TRBV6-5
j_call: TRBJ1-1
cdr3_aa: CASSSRVRTEAFF
cdr3_nt: TGTGCCAGCAGCTCCAGGGTGCGCACTGAAGCTTTCTTT

d_call: -
clone_size: many
v_call: TRBV6-1
j_call: TRBJ2-1
cdr3_aa: CASSARRGDEQFF
cdr3_nt: TGTGCCAGCAGTGCCCGCAGGGGCGATGAGCAGTTCTTC

d_call: TRBD2
clone_size: -
v_call: TRBV19
j_call: TRBJ2-3
cdr3_aa: CASSLGLAGDRDTQYF
cdr3_nt: TGTGCCAGTAGTCTCGGGCTAGCGGGAGACAGAGATACGCAGTATTTT

d_call: TRBD2
clone_size: -
v_call: TRBV9
j_call: TRBJ2-1
cdr3_aa: CASSLRLADEQFF
cdr3_nt: TGTGCCAGCAGCCTCAGACTAGCCGATGAGCAGTTCTTC

d_call: -
clone_size: -
v_call: TRBV5-1
j_call: TRBJ1-1
cdr3_aa: CASSDTVQSTEAFF
cdr3_nt: TGCGCCAGCAGCGACACGGTTCAGAGCACTGAAGCTTTCTTT

d_call: TRBD1
clone_size: -
v_call: TRBV5-1
j_call: TRBJ2-5
cdr3_aa: CASSFGTGQETQYF
cdr3_nt: TGCGCCAGCAGCTTCGGGACAGGCCAAGAGACCCAGTACTTC

d_call: -
clone_size: -
v_call: TRBV7-2
j_call: TRBJ1-2
cdr3_aa: CASSLGRAHGYTF
cdr3_nt: TGTGCCAGCAGCTTAGGCAGGGCCCATGGCTACACCTTC

d_call: -
clone_size: -
v_call: TRBV27
j_call: TRBJ1-1
cdr3_aa: CASSLGINTEAFF
cdr3_nt: TGTGCCAGCAGTTTAGGGATTAACACTGAAGCTTTCTTT

d_call: -
clone_size: few
v_call: TRBV7-9
j_call: TRBJ1-2
cdr3_aa: CASSPPGRGSLHGYTF
cdr3_nt: TGTGCCAGCAGCCCCCCTGGACGAGGGAGCCTCCATGGCTACACCTTC

d_call: TRBD1
clone_size: -
v_call: TRBV29-1
j_call: TRBJ2-3
cdr3_aa: CSVTGGPTDTQYF
cdr3_nt: TGCAGCGTGACAGGGGGACCCACAGATACGCAGTATTTT

d_call: -
clone_size: -
v_call: TRBV6-5
j_call: TRBJ1-2
cdr3_aa: CASSYYGGPWEDGYTF
cdr3_nt: TGTGCCAGCAGTTACTACGGTGGGCCCTGGGAGGATGGCTACACCTTC

d_call: -
clone_size: -
v_call: TRBV5-1
j_call: TRBJ1-1
cdr3_aa: CASSPWTVNTEAFF
cdr3_nt: TGCGCCAGCAGCCCTTGGACAGTGAACACTGAAGCTTTCTTT

d_call: -
clone_size: -
v_call: TRBV29-1
j_call: TRBJ1-2
cdr3_aa: CSVEDGDRGYGYTF
cdr3_nt: TGCAGCGTTGAAGATGGGGACCGGGGCTATGGCTACACCTTC

d_call: TRBD2
clone_size: -
v_call: TRBV5-8
j_call: TRBJ2-3
cdr3_aa: CASSPGTSGSTDTQYF
cdr3_nt: TGTGCCAGCAGCCCCGGGACTAGCGGTAGCACAGATACGCAGTATTTT

d_call: -
clone_size: -
v_call: TRBV13
j_call: TRBJ2-1
cdr3_aa: CASRPERFGNEQFF
cdr3_nt: TGTGCCAGCAGACCCGAGAGGTTCGGCAATGAGCAGTTCTTC

d_call: -
clone_size: -
v_call: TRBV5-4
j_call: TRBJ2-7
cdr3_aa: CASSRGPSYEQYF
cdr3_nt: TGTGCCAGCAGTCGGGGCCCCTCCTACGAGCAGTACTTC

d_call: TRBD2
clone_size: -
v_call: TRBV25-1
j_call: TRBJ2-1
cdr3_aa: CASGAGAYNEQFF
cdr3_nt: TGTGCCAGCGGCGCGGGAGCCTACAATGAGCAGTTCTTC

d_call: TRBD2
clone_size: -
v_call: TRBV18
j_call: TRBJ2-3
cdr3_aa: CASSPRTRTDTQYF
cdr3_nt: TGTGCCAGCTCACCCCGGACTAGAACAGATACGCAGTATTTT

d_call: -
clone_size: -
v_call: TRBV25-1
j_call: TRBJ2-1
cdr3_aa: CASSVGSLNEQFF
cdr3_nt: TGTGCCAGCAGTGTAGGCAGCCTCAATGAGCAGTTCTTC

d_call: TRBD1
clone_size: -
v_call: TRBV28
j_call: TRBJ1-1
cdr3_aa: CASSSTGQGGYTEAFF
cdr3_nt: TGTGCCAGCAGTTCCACAGGACAGGGAGGATACACTGAAGCTTTCTTT

d_call: -
clone_size: -
v_call: TRBV28
j_call: TRBJ1-2
cdr3_aa: CATRPSDYGYTF
cdr3_nt: TGTGCCACTAGACCGTCGGACTATGGCTACACCTTC

d_call: -
clone_size: -
v_call: TRBV28
j_call: TRBJ2-7
cdr3_aa: CASSQAGFAQYF
cdr3_nt: TGTGCCAGCAGTCAAGCCGGGTTTGCGCAGTACTTC

d_call: TRBD1
clone_size: -
v_call: TRBV7-9
j_call: TRBJ2-7
cdr3_aa: CASSLEGAAVEQYF
cdr3_nt: TGTGCCAGCAGCTTAGAGGGGGCGGCGGTCGAGCAGTACTTC

d_call: -
clone_size: few
v_call: TRBV4-2
j_call: TRBJ2-5
cdr3_aa: CASSVRLLETQYF
cdr3_nt: TGTGCCAGCAGCGTAAGGCTACTAGAGACCCAGTACTTC

d_call: TRBD2
clone_size: -
v_call: TRBV2
j_call: TRBJ2-7
cdr3_aa: CASRTDSGRSYEQYF
cdr3_nt: TGTGCCAGCAGAACAGATAGCGGGAGGTCCTACGAGCAGTACTTC

d_call: TRBD1
clone_size: -
v_call: TRBV6-5
j_call: TRBJ1-1
cdr3_aa: CASTGQGASTEAFF
cdr3_nt: TGTGCCTCGACGGGACAGGGGGCGAGCACTGAAGCTTTCTTT

d_call: -
clone_size: many
v_call: TRBV27
j_call: TRBJ1-1
cdr3_aa: CASSRGGARDTEAFF
cdr3_nt: TGTGCCAGCAGCCGGGGAGGGGCCCGGGACACTGAAGCTTTCTTT

d_call: -
clone_size: -
v_call: TRBV29-1
j_call: TRBJ2-4
cdr3_aa: CSVALQLKNIQYF
cdr3_nt: TGCAGCGTAGCGCTACAGCTCAAAAACATTCAGTACTTC

d_call: -
clone_size: once
v_call: TRBV28
j_call: TRBJ1-2
cdr3_aa: CASSPPGRTSRSYTF
cdr3_nt: TGTGCCAGCAGTCCGCCCGGACGGACCAGCAGGAGCTACACCTTC

d_call: -
clone_size: -
v_call: TRBV5-1
j_call: TRBJ2-2
cdr3_aa: CASSLEVFTGELFF
cdr3_nt: TGCGCCAGCAGCTTGGAGGTCTTCACCGGGGAGCTGTTTTTT

d_call: -
clone_size: few
v_call: TRBV6-5
j_call: TRBJ2-7
cdr3_aa: CANRGQPCEQYF
cdr3_nt: TGTGCCAACAGAGGACAGCCTTGCGAGCAGTACTTC

d_call: -
clone_size: -
v_call: TRBV6-1
j_call: TRBJ2-2
cdr3_aa: CASSRGLGELFF
cdr3_nt: TGTGCCAGCAGTCGGGGTTTGGGGGAGCTGTTTTTT

d_call: -
clone_size: -
v_call: TRBV28
j_call: TRBJ2-7
cdr3_aa: CASTQQGYEQYF
cdr3_nt: TGTGCCAGCACCCAACAGGGTTACGAGCAGTACTTC

d_call: -
clone_size: few
v_call: TRBV9
j_call: TRBJ1-5
cdr3_aa: CASSRDGGPLQPQHF
cdr3_nt: TGTGCCAGCAGCCGGGATGGGGGGCCATTGCAGCCCCAGCATTTT

d_call: -
clone_size: once
v_call: TRBV18
j_call: TRBJ1-1
cdr3_aa: CASSPRGPNTEAFF
cdr3_nt: TGTGCCAGCTCACCACGAGGGCCGAACACTGAAGCTTTCTTT

d_call: -
clone_size: -
v_call: TRBV7-3
j_call: TRBJ2-2
cdr3_aa: CASSTGPPNGELFF
cdr3_nt: TGTGCCAGCAGCACGGGACCCCCCAATGGGGAGCTGTTTTTT

d_call: TRBD1
clone_size: -
v_call: TRBV18
j_call: TRBJ2-2
cdr3_aa: CASSGDRTGELFF
cdr3_nt: TGTGCCAGCTCAGGGGACAGGACCGGGGAGCTGTTTTTT

d_call: -
clone_size: few
v_call: TRBV12-5
j_call: TRBJ2-3
cdr3_aa: CASGAGGDTQYF
cdr3_nt: TGTGCTAGTGGCGCCGGGGGAGATACGCAGTATTTT